The 9 T cell receptor beta chains in this list originate from one sample, sequenced in a study of blood T cell repertoires in COVID-19. Assay: immunoSEQ multiplex PCR; the TCRdb copy retains only in-frame clones and omits some. The sample records some 330,000 clones, about four fifths being singletons. The sequencing input was PBMCs or T cells enriched from blood (not recorded which). The receptor source for this set is a woman between 50 and 59 years old who had recovered from COVID-19.

This rearrangement joins TRBV5-1 to TRBJ2-3; TRBD2 might be the D (6 bases). With 6 bases removed from V and 11 bases from J, the gap between germline ends came to 13 bases. Germline V gives CDR1 SGHRS, CDR2 YFSETQ. The CDR3 sequence is 11 residues long. CDR3 sequence reads: CASMVGREQYF. CDR3 DNA: TGCGCCAGCATGGTCGGGCGGGAGCAGTATTTT.

This chain connects TRBV24-1 to TRBJ2-2; possible D gene TRBD2, 5 bases. Germline V gives CDR1 KGHDR, CDR2 SFDVKD. Trimming removed 7 bases at V and 6 bases at J, with 8 bases between. This CDR3 is 12 amino acids long. The CDR3 spells CATSEGPGELFF. The CDR3 DNA reads TGTGCCACCAGCGAGGGTCCCGGGGAGCTGTTTTTT.

The sample holds one count of this clone. This sequence joins TRBV19 and TRBJ1-1; 8 bases fit TRBD1. Per germline, CDR1 LNHDA and CDR2 SQIVND (reference sequence). CDR3 length: 14 residues. Germline trimming cut 6 bases from V and 5 bases from J; bases unmatched to any gene: 8. The CDR3 reads CASSRGQGATEAFF. CDR3 nucleotide sequence: TGTGCCAGTAGCCGGGGGCAGGGGGCGACTGAAGCTTTCTTT.

J is TRBJ2-1 and V is TRBV5-4; D possibly corresponds to TRBD1 (6 bases). The CDR3 loop spans 13 amino acids. The germline CDR1 and CDR2 sequences are SGHNT and YYREEE (reference sequence). Deletions cut 4 bases from V and 5 bases from J, with 10 bases between. In DNA, the CDR3 is TGTGCCAGCAGCGGGGGCCACAACAATGAGCAGTTCTTC. It codes for CASSGGHNNEQFF.

The chain joins TRBV19 to TRBJ1-3; D call uncertain. The germline CDR1 and CDR2 sequences are LNHDA and SQIVND (reference sequence). CDR3 length: 16 residues. V shed 7 bases and J shed 4 bases, with 20 bases lying between them. CDR3 nucleotide sequence: TGTGCCAGTACCCCGAATTGGGCTTCGGCCGGAAACACCATATATTTT. Its translation: CASTPNWASAGNTIYF.

The V call is TRBV4-2, the J call TRBJ1-6; D perhaps matches TRBD1 (5 bases). Germline CDR1 LGHNA, CDR2 YNFKEQ. The CDR3 consists of 21 residues. Trimming cost V 0 bases and J 0 bases, with 21 bases left between them. CDR3 in amino acids: CASSQEGGNVGLSSYNSPLHF. DNA of the CDR3: TGTGCCAGCAGCCAAGAGGGGGGTAATGTGGGCTTAAGCTCCTATAATTCACCCCTCCACTTT.

The V gene is TRBV3-1 (or the pseudogene TRBV3-2), the J gene TRBJ1-5, with D possibly being TRBD1 (6 bases). The CDR3 has 13 amino acids. Germline CDR1 reads LGHDT; CDR2 reads YNNKEL (reference sequence). Trimming took off 6 bases at V and 7 bases at J, with 13 bases between the two ends. For the CDR3, the DNA is TGTGCCAGCAGTGCAGGGGAAGGACAGCCCCAGCATTTT. Translating it yields CASSAGEGQPQHF.

The gene calls are TRBV2 and TRBJ2-5; D gene ambiguous. This CDR3 is 13 amino acids long. The germline V gene has CDR1 SNHLY and CDR2 FYNNEI. Between the trimmed V and J ends, which lost 8 bases and 5 bases, there was a span of 15 bases. DNA of the CDR3: TGTGCCAGCGGCCGCCGGCGGCGGGAGACCCAGTACTTC. As protein: CASGRRRRETQYF.

CDR3 amino acids: CASSLVRRGNTEAFF. The CDR3 DNA follows: TGTGCCAGCAGCTTAGTCCGGCGGGGGAACACTGAAGCTTTCTTT. The chain combines TRBV11-1 with TRBJ1-1; D not certain. The CDR3 length is 15 residues. Germline V gene data show CDR1 as SGHAT and CDR2 as FQDESV (reference sequence). V was trimmed by 1 base and J by 1 base, leaving 10 bases between them.